The sequence of this T cell receptor beta chain was determined in a study of blood T cell repertoires in COVID-19 (dated by TCRdb to the early 2020s). In the study overall: Samples covering the acute and convalescent phases of COVID-19 were provided by collaborators in the United States, Italy and Spain. The prospective study material was composed of cDNA or gDNA derived from T cells, B-cell-depleted T cells, or PBMCs. Deeply sampled blood TCRbeta repertoires from subjects exposed to, actively infected with, or recovered from COVID-19 were included in the dataset. The repertoires were made available in a free public database intended to serve as a resource for research on the immune response to SARS-CoV-2. The samples were drawn from two sources: the first 160 participants of the ongoing ImmuneRACE study, and 1,254 subjects contributed by 6 global collaborators. Sample metadata almost always included a de-identified subject ID, COVID-19 status, age in years and sex. HLA class I and class II types, where available, came from metadata supplied by the sample provider rather than from assay-based typing. General findings and caveats noted by the study authors: How much clinical and demographic metadata was included differed by source and by participant, and the metadata was provided uncurated.

TCRbeta CDR3 regions were amplified from genomic DNA using the immunoSEQ Assay, a bias-controlled multiplex PCR. As for how the authors treated the data: The number of nucleated cells in each sample was estimated by amplification of reference gene primers within the assay. To quantify the absolute abundance of each unique TCRbeta CDR3 rearrangement, sequence reads were collapsed and filtered. For each sample, productive Simpson clonality was calculated as the square root of Simpson's diversity index across productive rearrangements. The table was pulled from immuneACCESS by TCRdb, which kept in-frame rearrangements only. Such tables lose some clones; where checked, under half of the loss comes from unresolved V genes, and the rest has no known cause. V, J and clone size derive from that table, while D and trimming were established from the DNA sequence. This sample holds about 280,000 clones; around 90% were observed only once. The biggest ten clones account for about 2.2% of the sample.

The CDR3 sequence holds 15 residues, the cysteine and phenylalanine included. The DNA shown is the 45-base CDR3, in frame from base 1. The germline V gene provides CDR1 SGDLS and CDR2 YYNGEE. V gives up 4 bases and J gives up 7 bases, and the segment between their germline ends measures 20 bases. A second Seattle source provided samples from volunteer blood donors who had recovered from COVID-19. The collaborating institutions used their own protocols to collect whole blood in K2EDTA tubes. Collaborator samples were shipped for TCRbeta analysis as frozen whole blood, isolated PBMCs, or DNA extracted from either sample type. In regard to this clone: Its antigen has not been determined. Nothing much larger sits one base from this clone, and base qualities are not available.

The sample consisted of peripheral blood. This clonotype was sampled from a woman aged 45-60 years who had recovered from COVID-19. Recombination linked TRBV9 to TRBJ1-2, and possibly TRBD1, on 5 matching bases. CDR3 sequence: CASSLGAPRLGGYTF. The DNA sequence is given as TGTGCCAGCAGCCTAGGGGCCCCTCGCTTGGGTGGCTACACCTTC. This CDR3, with the reference TRBV9 and TRBJ1-2 proteins standing in past its ends, gives the full variable domain DSGVTQTPKHLITATGQRVTLRCSPRSGDLSVYWYQQSLDQGLQFLIQYYNGEERAKGNILERFSAQQFPDLHSELNLSSLELGDSALYFCASSLGAPRLGGYTFGSGTRLTVV.